The count of the clone carrying this T cell receptor beta chain is one. This sample is part of a study of OX40 agonist ivuxolimab in advanced cancers. The V gene lost 0 bases and the J gene lost 2 bases, with 9 bases spanning the gap. Germline V gene sequence: CDR1 MGHRA, CDR2 YSYEKL. The CDR3 spans 15 residues. Only in-frame clones appear in the TCRdb table, and some are missing; sequencing was by immunoSEQ multiplex PCR. The repertoire holds approximately 86,000 clones, with around 84% as singletons. The origin of this receptor is an adult with an advanced solid tumor such as melanoma, head and neck, liver or kidney cancer. The sequencing here drew on CD4+ or CD8+ T cells sorted from blood, taken in a trial of the OX40 agonist ivuxolimab. The genes are TRBV4-1 and TRBJ2-3; D unresolved. Written as DNA, the CDR3 is TGCGCCAGCAGCCAAGATCCCCAGGACACAGATACGCAGTATTTT. Its translation is CASSQDPQDTDTQYF.